Below, 5 T cell receptor beta chains from the same sample are listed, as sequenced in a study of OX40 agonist ivuxolimab in advanced cancers. Assay used: immunoSEQ multiplex PCR; TCRdb lists only in-frame clones, some missing. The data hold tens of thousands of clones, with about 80% observed a single time. This sample comprised CD4+ or CD8+ T cells sorted from blood, obtained in a trial of the OX40 agonist ivuxolimab. The origin of the receptors is an adult with an advanced solid tumor such as melanoma, head and neck, liver or kidney cancer.

This chain links TRBV30 with TRBJ1-1; D gene uncertain. Germline V lookup: CDR1 GTSNPN, CDR2 SVGIG (reference sequence). The length of the CDR3 is 12 residues. The V end lost 1 base, the J end lost 1 base, and 4 bases lay between the germline ends. CDR3 nucleotide sequence: TGTGCCTGGAGTGGGCGGAACACTGAAGCTTTCTTT. Residues: CAWSGRNTEAFF.

The chain has TRBV21-1 and TRBJ2-5; the DNA was not compared with TRBD1, the D call given in the table. TRBV21-1 counts as a pseudogene. This CDR3 has 16 residues. CDR3 bases: TGTGCCAGCAGCAAATGTCGCGCGACAGGTAAAGAGACCCAGTACTTC. Its protein product is CASSKCRATGKETQYF.

The chain is built from TRBV5-6 and TRBJ1-2; D gene uncertain. Trimming took off 1 base at V and 4 bases at J, with 8 bases between the two ends. Germline V gene sequence: CDR1 SGHDT, CDR2 YYEEEE. The CDR3 has 13 residues. The CDR3 region is CASSLYARYGYTF. As DNA, the CDR3 is TGTGCCAGCAGCTTGTACGCCCGCTATGGCTACACCTTC.

V is TRBV19 and J is TRBJ2-4; TRBD1 aligns across 7 bases. CDR3 length equals 15 residues. CDR1 and CDR2 (germline): LNHDA, SQIVND (reference sequence). Trimming removed 4 bases from V and 9 bases from J; junction bases left unmatched: 12. CDR3 sequence: CASSTPGTALRIQYF. CDR3 DNA sequence: TGTGCCAGTAGTACCCCCGGGACAGCCCTTCGCATTCAGTACTTC.

This chain links TRBV19 with TRBJ2-7; tentative D call: TRBD2 (6 bases). Trimming removed 5 bases at V and 3 bases at J, with 17 bases between. Per the germline V gene, CDR1 is LNHDA and CDR2 is SQIVND (reference sequence). The length of the CDR3 is 15 residues. This CDR3 reads CASSPTGDGYYEQYF. The CDR3, as DNA: TGTGCCAGTAGTCCGACGGGGGACGGATACTACGAGCAGTACTTC.